The 15 T cell receptor beta chains listed next were all sequenced from one sample in a study of blood T cells in healthy people across ages. The authors ran a second PCR of about 7 to 12 cycles using a sample-barcoded 5' primer and a J-beta primer mix. TCRdb re-called the 5' RACE reads with MiXCR, one entry per CDR3 protein. This sample yields hundreds of thousands of distinct CDR3 sequences, of which roughly 25% are seen a single time; around 9.2% belongs to the top ten. These data also featured in a second study, about T cells of mothers and their children.

What was sequenced was blood. These receptors were obtained from a boy aged 5 to 17 in good health.

The CDR3 sequence: CATSRENIQYF. CDR3 nucleotide sequence: TGTGCCACCAGCAGAGAAAACATTCAGTACTTC. The chain joins TRBV15 to TRBJ2-4; D ambiguous. The CDR3 runs 11 residues. The V and J ends lost 0 bases and 6 bases respectively, with 0 bases between them. In germline, CDR1 is LNHNV, CDR2 YYDKDF (reference sequence).

This sequence joins TRBV15 and TRBJ1-4; no clear D gene. Per the germline V gene, CDR1 is LNHNV and CDR2 is YYDKDF (reference sequence). Trimming left V 1 base short and J 7 bases short, with 13 bases between. The CDR3 consists of 15 residues. CDR3 nucleotides: TGTGCCACCAGCAGAGTTAGGGTTGACGGTGAAAAACTGTTTTTT. Its translation is CATSRVRVDGEKLFF.

This clonotype has just a few counts. V and J are TRBV20-1 and TRBJ2-5; possibly TRBD2 for D (6 bases). The V gene lost 3 bases and the J gene lost 2 bases, with 13 bases spanning the gap. The CDR3 has 14 amino acids. Germline lookup yields CDR1 DFQATT and CDR2 SNEGSKA (reference sequence). The CDR3 protein is CSASGGTLQETQYF. Written as DNA, the CDR3 is TGCAGTGCTAGTGGCGGGACGCTACAAGAGACCCAGTACTTC.

This clonotype occurred a few times. The gene calls are TRBV2 and TRBJ2-7; D is uncertain. V lost 8 bases to trimming and J lost 5 bases, with 13 bases between them. The CDR3 covers 12 residues. Looked up from germline, CDR1 is SNHLY and CDR2 is FYNNEI. The CDR3 here is CASRSQRHEQYF. In DNA form, the CDR3 reads TGTGCCAGCCGCTCCCAGCGCCACGAGCAGTACTTC.

The V and J genes are TRBV12-3 or TRBV12-4 and TRBJ1-1; D is uncertain. This CDR3 region has 16 residues. Trimming pared 4 bases from V and 0 bases from J, leaving 15 bases between. CDR3 region: CASSSWVVRMNTEAFF. In nucleotides, the CDR3 is TGTGCCAGCAGTTCATGGGTAGTTCGCATGAACACTGAAGCTTTCTTT.

This clonotype was seen many times. The chain recombines TRBV27 with TRBJ2-5, with D possibly being TRBD2 (5 bases). Germline V lookup: CDR1 MNHEY, CDR2 SMNVEV (reference sequence). V lost 5 bases, J lost 4 bases, and 14 bases lay in between. The CDR3 runs 14 residues. Here the CDR3 DNA reads TGTGCCAGCAGTCTGACTACCGGTGGAGAGACCCAGTACTTC. Amino acids: CASSLTTGGETQYF.

This clonotype has only a few counts. This chain uses TRBV25-1 with TRBJ2-2; D is perhaps TRBD1 or TRBD2 (5 bases each). The CDR3 spans 14 residues. CDR1 and CDR2 from the germline V gene are MGHDK and SYGVNS. The germline V and J ends were trimmed by 10 bases and 9 bases, with 21 bases remaining between them. CDR3 DNA: TGTGCCAACCCAGCTTGGGACCAAGTTCGGGAGCTGTTTTTT. Amino acid sequence: CANPAWDQVRELFF.

This clonotype was counted between two and nine times. The J gene is TRBJ2-3, the V gene TRBV7-3, with TRBD2 matching over 10 bases. The CDR3 is made up of 16 amino acids. The V gene end was trimmed by 5 bases and the J gene end by 2 bases; junction bases not matched to a gene: 7. CDR1 and CDR2 (germline): SGHTA, FQGTGA. As DNA, the CDR3 is TGTGCCAGCAGCCTTGGGACTAGCGCAACCACAGATACGCAGTATTTT. Its protein is CASSLGTSATTDTQYF.

Points on this clonotype: One junction end does not reproduce the germline sequence, and a read error may be involved. V is TRBV12-3 or TRBV12-4 and J is TRBJ2-5; TRBD1 is a possible D gene (6 bases). The CDR3 spans 12 residues. CDR3 DNA: TGTGCCAGCAGCTTAGGGGGTAATCGGAAGTACTTC. This codes for CASSLGGNRKYF.

V is TRBV3-1 and J is TRBJ2-2; 8 nucleotides agree with TRBD2. The CDR3 is made up of 16 amino acids. The junction had 6 bases not matched to a gene; V was cut back by 4 bases and J by 2 bases. The germline CDR1 and CDR2 sequences are LGHDT and YNNKEL (reference sequence). This chain's CDR3 is CASSLRLAKNTGELFF. CDR3 bases: TGTGCCAGCAGCCTCAGACTAGCGAAAAACACCGGGGAGCTGTTTTTT.

This clonotype was picked up a small number of times. One junction end disagrees with the germline gene, perhaps due to a read error. The rearrangement joins TRBV29-1 to TRBJ2-3; perhaps TRBD2 as D (6 bases). The germline CDR1 and CDR2 sequences are SQVTM and ANQGSEA. This CDR3 is built from 13 residues. The CDR3 sequence is CSVGGALTYTQYF. The DNA of the CDR3 is TGCAGCGTGGGGGGAGCCCTCACATATACGCAGTATTTT.

This clonotype was seen only a few times. This chain uses TRBV7-9 with TRBJ1-4; unclear D gene. This CDR3 spans 15 amino acids. V lost 5 bases and J 2 bases, leaving 12 bases between the germline ends. Germline V gives CDR1 SEHNR, CDR2 FQNEAQ (reference sequence). The CDR3 bases are TGTGCCAGCAGCCCGTTGGTGCGGACTAATGAAAAACTGTTTTTT. Its translation: CASSPLVRTNEKLFF. The full variable domain, in which reference TRBV7-9 and TRBJ1-4 provide the parts outside the CDR3, is DTGVSQNPRHKITKRGQNVTFRCDPISEHNRLYWYRQTLGQGPEFLTYFQNEAQLEKSRLLSDRFSAERPKGSFSTLEIQRTEQGDSAMYLCASSPLVRTNEKLFFGSGTQLSVL.

Comments on this clonotype: A read error may account for a junction end that differs from germline. The chain recombines TRBV7-9 with TRBJ2-1; 7 bases line up with TRBD2. CDR1 and CDR2 from the germline V gene are SEHNR and FQNEAQ (reference sequence). The CDR3 is 11 amino acids. DNA of the CDR3: TGTGCCAGCAGCCCTAGCGGAAAGCCTTACTTC. It translates to CASSPSGKPYF.

This clonotype has a handful of counts. The chain joins TRBV11-1 to TRBJ1-4; no reliable D call. Trimming removed 5 bases at V and 4 bases at J, with 17 bases between. The germline V gene has CDR1 SGHAT and CDR2 FQDESV (reference sequence). The CDR3 totals 16 residues. CDR3 DNA: TGTGCCAGCAGCCTCAATGAAGACCTATTTAATGAAAAACTGTTTTTT. Translated, it gives CASSLNEDLFNEKLFF.

V gene TRBV6-2 or TRBV6-3 combines with J gene TRBJ2-7; D gene ambiguous. V was clipped by 6 bases and J by 0 bases, with 15 bases between them. In germline, CDR1 is MNHEY, CDR2 SVGEGT. The CDR3 has 15 residues. CDR3 sequence: CASRRIISPSYEQYF. DNA for the CDR3: TGTGCCAGCAGGAGAATAATTTCACCCTCCTACGAGCAGTACTTC.